This TCR beta chain was captured in a study of CD8 T cells in ankylosing spondylitis. Study-wide points: Peripheral blood samples showed relatively rare disease-linked clones, and these clones were CD8+. Ankylosing spondylitis blood appeared to carry a characteristic TCR beta motif of roughly eight highly homologous variants.

Library preparation for TCR beta used quantitative 5'-RACE with molecular barcodes. TCRdb independently ran MiXCR on the 5' RACE reads; one entry per CDR3 protein. Among roughly 300,000 distinct CDR3 sequences, roughly 8% were seen once, and the ten largest hold approximately 14%. CDR1 is SGHAT and CDR2 is FQDESV in the germline V gene (reference sequence). This CDR3 contains 15 residues. The germline V and J ends were trimmed by 5 bases and 2 bases, with 15 bases remaining between them. This clonotype showed up many times. Its target is not known. Sequencing input: blood, either unsorted or a sorted T cell fraction (not recorded which). The clonotype comes from a male donor with ankylosing spondylitis. This chain uses TRBV11-1 with TRBJ2-5, with a tentative D call TRBD1 (6 bases). This CDR3 is CASSPQGRGQETQYF. CDR3 coding DNA: TGTGCCAGCAGCCCACAGGGAAGGGGGCAAGAGACCCAGTACTTC.